The 30 T cell receptor delta chains below come from one sample, sequenced in a study of Vδ1+ human thymocytes. For these receptors, no antigen is known. Findings and limits, study-wide: Thymic TRG and TRD repertoires appeared highly polyclonal.

Sequences come from RNA converted to cDNA by reverse transcription. The CDR3 regions were amplified by multiplex PCR from V-gene primers to a constant-region primer. TCRdb re-called clones from the multiplex PCR reads via CATT. This table holds about 25,000 delta-chain clones, about 7.4% found once. Sequencing was carried out using Vdelta1+ gamma-delta thymocytes from the thymus. The subset was: FACS-sorted CD3+ TCRalphabeta- TCRVdelta1+ TCRVdelta2- thymocytes. The receptor source for this set is a girl under three years old who had congenital heart surgery.

The rearrangement uses TRDV1 and TRDJ1, with a weak D call TRDD3 (5 bases). Trimming took off 2 bases at V and 0 bases at J, with 19 bases between the two ends. CDR1 is TSWWSYY and CDR2 is QGS in the germline V gene. The CDR3 extends over 18 amino acids. The DNA of the CDR3 is TGTGCTCTTGGGGAAACCCTTAAAATGGGGCCGTACACCGATAAACTCATCTTT. As protein: CALGETLKMGPYTDKLIF.

This rearrangement joins TRDV1 to TRDJ1; TRDD3 matches at 8 bases. The CDR3 is 18 amino acids. Germline assignment: CDR1 TSWWSYY and CDR2 QGS. After removal of 7 bases from V and 5 bases from J, the junction contained 21 bases not matched to a gene. The CDR3 nucleotides are TGTGCTCTTGTTGCTACGCCTGGGGGAATATCACAGCTAGATAAACTCATCTTT. Protein product: CALVATPGGISQLDKLIF.

This clone was observed a few times. Relative to the germline gene, one junction end is altered; a read error may explain this. The V call is TRDV1, the J call TRDJ1, with 10 nucleotides matching TRDD3. From germline, CDR1 is TSWWSYY and CDR2 QGS. This CDR3 is 15 amino acids long. This chain's CDR3 is CALGGYEGNTDKLIF. In DNA, the CDR3 is TGTGCTCTCGGGGGATACGAAGGTAACACCGATAAACTCATCTTT.

This clone has a handful of counts. This chain uses TRDV1 with TRDJ1; 10 bases are a match to TRDD3. Germline V gene data show CDR1 as TSWWSYY and CDR2 as QGS. V lost 3 bases and J lost 0; bases outside the gene matches: 22. The CDR3 is made up of 22 amino acids. This CDR3 is CALGDLCPTVGDTEVYTDKLIF. The DNA of the CDR3 is TGTGCTCTTGGGGATCTCTGTCCTACGGTGGGGGATACCGAGGTGTACACCGATAAACTCATCTTT.

V gene TRAV38-2/DV8 combines with J gene TRDJ2; 7 positions agree with TRDD3. No J gene was available from TCRdb, and it was assigned here by a germline match of the DNA. CDR1 and CDR2 (germline): TSESDYY, QEAYKQQN. V was pared by 0 bases and J by 4 bases, with 15 bases of the junction left unmatched. This CDR3 has 19 amino acids. CDR3: CAYRSACPIRYWGTAQLFF. Here the CDR3 DNA reads TGTGCTTATAGGAGCGCGTGTCCTATCCGGTACTGGGGGACAGCACAACTCTTCTTT.

This clone was counted a few times. The V and J genes are TRDV1 and TRDJ1; 8 positions match TRDD3. With V trimmed by 4 bases and J by 0 bases, 13 bases remained unmatched. Germline V lookup: CDR1 TSWWSYY, CDR2 QGS. The CDR3 runs 18 residues. As DNA, the CDR3 is TGTGCTCTTGGGGGAAGATTTAGGGATACGCCGAACACCGATAAACTCATCTTT. It translates to CALGGRFRDTPNTDKLIF.

This clone has more than one count but fewer than ten. The chain joins TRDV2 to TRDJ1, with TRDD3 matching 7 bases. Germline CDR1 GEAIGNYY, CDR2 EKD. Trimming removed 3 bases from V and 0 bases from J; junction bases left unmatched: 18. The CDR3 runs to 19 residues. The CDR3 region has the DNA TGTGCCTGTGACGCTCCCAGAGGTATGAGACTGGGGTACACCGATAAACTCATCTTT. This encodes CACDAPRGMRLGYTDKLIF.

This chain joins TRDV1 and TRDJ1; D perhaps matches TRDD3 (6 bases). Germline V gene data show CDR1 as TSWWSYY and CDR2 as QGS. The CDR3 has 18 amino acids. V lost 2 bases and J lost 1, with 20 bases in between. The CDR3 region is CALGEFGYTGFFTDKLIF. The CDR3, as DNA: TGTGCTCTTGGGGAATTCGGATACACGGGATTTTTCACCGATAAACTCATCTTT.

The rearrangement uses TRDV1 and TRDJ1; D gene uncertain. Trimming removed 0 bases at V and 0 bases at J, with 23 bases between. CDR1 and CDR2 (germline): TSWWSYY, QGS. This CDR3 region has 20 residues. CDR3 bases: TGTGCTCTTGGGGAACTAGTAAAGGGAAAACATACCTCTTACACCGATAAACTCATCTTT. Protein: CALGELVKGKHTSYTDKLIF.

This clone was seen a few times. Additional DNA sequences in this sample encode the identical CDR3. The V and J genes are TRDV1 and TRDJ1, with D possibly being TRDD3 (5 bases). This CDR3 is 15 amino acids long. V was shortened by 1 base and J by 1 base, with 10 bases between the two germline ends. Germline CDR1 reads TSWWSYY; CDR2 reads QGS. CDR3 loop: CALGERGARTDKLIF. CDR3 sequence (DNA): TGTGCTCTTGGGGAACGGGGGGCCCGCACCGATAAACTCATCTTT.

This clone showed up just a few times. The chain carries TRDV1 and TRDJ1, with 12 bases fitting TRDD3. The CDR3 length is 21 residues. Trimming cost V 3 bases and J 1 base; bases outside gene matches: 18. Per germline, CDR1 TSWWSYY and CDR2 QGS. CDR3 sequence reads: CALGDPRKLYWGILGTDKLIF. The CDR3 coding sequence is TGTGCTCTTGGGGATCCCCGAAAACTCTACTGGGGGATACTCGGCACCGATAAACTCATCTTT.

No V gene call was produced; the J gene was TRDJ1; TRDD3, as called in the table, went unchecked against the DNA. This CDR3 region has 18 residues. The CDR3 spells CALGGTRRMGVYTDKLIF. The CDR3 DNA follows: TGTGCTCTTGGGGGCACTAGGAGGATGGGGGTCTACACCGATAAACTCATCTTT.

There are a few counts of this clone. The chain joins TRDV1 to TRDJ1; perhaps TRDD3 as D (6 bases). With 7 bases removed from V and 1 base from J, the gap between germline ends came to 28 bases. This CDR3 comprises 19 residues. Per the germline V gene, CDR1 is TSWWSYY and CDR2 is QGS. DNA for the CDR3: TGTGCTCTTGCAAAATTGCCGAACTGGCGAGGATACATCACCGATAAACTCATCTTT. Its translation is CALAKLPNWRGYITDKLIF.

This clone came up a few times. A read error may account for a junction end that differs from germline. The rearrangement joins TRDV1 to TRDJ1, with D perhaps TRDD2 or TRDD3 (5 bases each). CDR1 and CDR2 (germline): TSWWSYY, QGS. CDR3 length: 15 amino acids. CDR3 coding DNA: TGTGCTTTTGGGGAATGCGGTCTTCCCCTCGATAAACTCATCTTT. Protein: CAFGECGLPLDKLIF.

Note on this clone: The junction departs from the called germline gene at one end, perhaps through a read error. This chain uses TRDV1 with TRDJ1; 9 bases fit TRDD3. TCRdb does not report a J gene; here it was assigned by matching the DNA to germline references. In germline, CDR1 is TSWWSYY, CDR2 QGS. The CDR3 runs to 18 residues. The CDR3 DNA reads TGTGCTCTTGGTGAACCTGAGGGCTGGGGGATCCTAAGCGATAAACTCATCTTT. Encoded protein: CALGEPEGWGILSDKLIF.

In this sample, this clone turned up a few times. The chain recombines TRDV1 with TRDJ1; 9 bases are a match to TRDD3. The CDR3 length is 20 residues. Per germline, CDR1 TSWWSYY and CDR2 QGS. With 2 bases clipped from V and 6 bases from J, the junction kept 22 bases outside the gene matches. The CDR3: CALGEFTVAGILGDPHKLIF. CDR3 DNA: TGTGCTCTTGGGGAATTCACCGTTGCAGGGATACTGGGGGACCCACATAAACTCATCTTT.

This clone came up a few times. This sequence joins TRDV1 and TRDJ1; D ambiguous. Germline loops: CDR1 TSWWSYY, CDR2 QGS. CDR3 length equals 15 residues. Trimming removed 0 bases at V and 2 bases at J, with 10 bases between. The CDR3: CALGELPDPTDKLIF. DNA for the CDR3: TGTGCTCTTGGGGAACTACCTGACCCAACCGATAAACTCATCTTT.

To note about this clone: Its ends do not fully match the called genes, so a read error is possible. V is TRDV1 and J is TRDJ1; D possibly corresponds to TRDD3 (6 bases). Germline CDR1 TSWWSYY, CDR2 QGS. The CDR3 totals 22 residues. The DNA for the CDR3 is TGCGCTCTTGGGGAAGGAAGGGATTTTCGATTCGCTGGGGAGACGTACACCGATAAACTCATCTTT. Translating gives CALGEGRDFRFAGETYTDKLIF.

This clone occurred a few times. The chain joins TRDV1 to TRDJ1; 10 bases map to TRDD3. The CDR3 totals 16 residues. CDR1 is TSWWSYY, CDR2 QGS, per germline. Trimming at V came to 2 bases and at J to 5 bases, leaving 8 bases not matched to a gene. CDR3 sequence: CALGEGSSWGIDKLIF. The CDR3 DNA sequence: TGTGCTCTTGGGGAAGGGTCTAGCTGGGGGATAGATAAACTCATCTTT.

This clone has only a few counts. V gene TRDV1 combines with J gene TRDJ1; no clear D gene. Trimming took off 0 bases at V and 3 bases at J, with 11 bases between the two ends. Germline CDR1 and CDR2: TSWWSYY and QGS. This CDR3 is built from 15 residues. Written as DNA, the CDR3 is TGTGCTCTTGGGGAACTACCGTCTGTACCCGATAAACTCATCTTT. Translated: CALGELPSVPDKLIF.

This sequence joins TRDV1 and TRDJ1; 10 bases align to TRDD3. Germline assignment: CDR1 TSWWSYY and CDR2 QGS. The CDR3 runs 21 residues. J was trimmed by 5 bases and V by 1 base; bases with no gene match: 22. The CDR3 region is CALGEPPKYQGLGDLSDKLIF. Here the CDR3 DNA reads TGTGCTCTTGGGGAACCACCGAAATACCAAGGACTGGGGGATCTATCAGATAAACTCATCTTT.

This clone was detected only a few times. The chain employs TRDV1 and TRDJ1; D ambiguous. This CDR3 has 17 amino acids. The V and J ends lost 1 base and 0 bases respectively, with 15 bases between them. Germline CDR1 is TSWWSYY and CDR2 is QGS. The CDR3 spells CALGEQSPTTYTDKLIF. The CDR3 region has the DNA TGTGCTCTTGGGGAACAGTCCCCCACTACGTACACCGATAAACTCATCTTT.

The V gene is TRDV1, the J gene TRDJ1, with 12 bases matching TRDD3. This CDR3 spans 15 amino acids. With V trimmed by 8 bases and J by 5 bases, 9 bases remained unmatched. The germline CDR1 and CDR2 sequences are TSWWSYY and QGS. As DNA, the CDR3 is TGTGCTCTTCAACTTCTGGGGGATACGCAGGATAAACTCATCTTT. It codes for CALQLLGDTQDKLIF.

The chain carries TRDV1 and TRDJ1; D is unresolved. Per the germline V gene, CDR1 is TSWWSYY and CDR2 is QGS. The V and J ends lost 6 bases and 0 bases respectively, with 17 bases between them. The length of the CDR3 is 16 residues. This CDR3 is CALGLSQTEHTDKLIF. DNA for the CDR3: TGTGCTCTTGGACTATCACAAACTGAACACACCGATAAACTCATCTTT.

This clone was seen only a few times. J is TRDJ1 and V is TRDV1, with 9 bases matching TRDD3. Germline CDR1 TSWWSYY, CDR2 QGS. The CDR3 extends over 20 amino acids. The trim removed 3 bases at V and 0 bases at J, leaving 17 bases unmatched. Here the CDR3 reads CALGEISYPGGWGYTDKLIF. The CDR3 nucleotides are TGTGCTCTTGGGGAGATTTCCTACCCTGGGGGATGGGGATACACCGATAAACTCATCTTT.

The rearrangement uses TRDV1 and TRDJ1; D unclear. The ends were cut back, 2 bases at V and 1 base at J, with 11 bases in the middle. This CDR3 is built from 15 residues. Germline CDR1 TSWWSYY, CDR2 QGS. The CDR3 sequence: CALGEVRGVTDKLIF. DNA for the CDR3: TGTGCTCTTGGGGAAGTGCGAGGCGTCACCGATAAACTCATCTTT.

This clone was seen a handful of times. The V and J genes are TRDV1 and TRDJ1; TRDD3 matches at 11 bases. V lost 3 bases to trimming and J lost 1 base; unmatched junction nucleotides: 25. The CDR3 is made up of 23 amino acids. Per germline, CDR1 TSWWSYY and CDR2 QGS. The CDR3 spells CALGDGLRPIPIGGYAATDKLIF. In DNA, the CDR3 is TGTGCTCTTGGGGACGGCCTTCGACCAATACCTATTGGGGGATACGCAGCCACCGATAAACTCATCTTT.

This clone showed up just a few times. The V and J genes are TRDV1 and TRDJ1, with a tentative D call TRDD2 (7 bases). This CDR3 contains 18 residues. Trimming left V 7 bases short and J 0 bases short, with 24 bases between. Germline V gene data show CDR1 as TSWWSYY and CDR2 as QGS. CDR3 residues: CALVGFLPGDLYTDKLIF. CDR3 DNA sequence: TGTGCTCTTGTGGGATTCCTACCGGGGGACCTGTACACCGATAAACTCATCTTT.

This clone showed up just a few times. The chain employs TRDV1 and TRDJ1, with 10 bases lining up with TRDD3. The CDR3 has 23 amino acids. Germline loops: CDR1 TSWWSYY, CDR2 QGS. Trimming at V came to 8 bases and at J to 0 bases, leaving 30 bases not matched to a gene. In nucleotides, the CDR3 is TGTGCTCTTCTTTCCTTCTCTAGACTGGGGGATGAGGCCCCCATAGGGTACACCGATAAACTCATCTTT. It specifies CALLSFSRLGDEAPIGYTDKLIF.

The chain couples TRDV1 to TRDJ1; D unresolved. The germline CDR1 and CDR2 sequences are TSWWSYY and QGS. The CDR3 is 16 residues long. V lost 2 bases and J 0 bases, leaving 13 bases between the germline ends. The CDR3 region has the DNA TGTGCTCTTGGGGAATGCAGAAGGGTGTACACCGATAAACTCATCTTT. It specifies CALGECRRVYTDKLIF.